The 8 T cell receptor beta chains in this list originate from one sample, sequenced in a study of CD8 T cells in Susac syndrome. cDNA came from approximately 0.5 to 1 ug RNA primed by random hexamers. Each CDR3 protein is one row after TCRdb ran MiXCR on the immunoSEQ multiplex PCR reads. This table has approximately 100,000 distinct CDR3 sequences, approximately 90% appearing once. Input material: CD8+ T cells from PBMCs. These receptors came from a human donor in good health.

This clonotype occurred a few times. This rearrangement joins TRBV29-1 to TRBJ2-1, with D possibly matching TRBD1 (5 bases). The CDR3 loop spans 16 amino acids. V shed 3 bases and J shed 4 bases, with 19 bases lying between them. CDR1 and CDR2 (germline): SQVTM, ANQGSEA. Here the CDR3 reads CSVDLPDTRTYNEQFF. CDR3 coding DNA: TGCAGCGTTGACCTTCCGGACACAAGGACGTACAATGAGCAGTTCTTC.

The rearrangement joins TRBV5-1 to TRBJ2-5; TRBD1 is a possible D gene (5 bases). The germline V gene encodes CDR1 SGHRS and CDR2 YFSETQ. Between the trimmed V and J ends, which lost 0 bases and 2 bases, there was a span of 14 bases. CDR3 size: 16 residues. The CDR3 loop reads CASSLGRQLGQETQYF. In DNA form, the CDR3 reads TGCGCCAGCAGCTTGGGCAGACAGTTGGGACAAGAGACCCAGTACTTC.

The chain links TRBV5-1 to TRBJ1-1, with D possibly TRBD1 on 5 matching bases. Per the germline V gene, CDR1 is SGHRS and CDR2 is YFSETQ. The CDR3 spans 15 residues. The ends were cut back, 3 bases at V and 3 bases at J, with 15 bases in the middle. CDR3 sequence reads: CASSSVSRADTEAFF. For the CDR3, the DNA is TGCGCCAGCAGCTCCGTTTCCAGGGCGGACACTGAAGCTTTCTTT. Combining the CDR3 with reference TRBV5-1 and TRBJ1-1 gives the whole variable domain KAGVTQTPRYLIKTRGQQVTLSCSPISGHRSVSWYQQTPGQGLQFLFEYFSETQRNKGNFPGRFSGRQFSNSRSEMNVSTLELGDSALYLCASSSVSRADTEAFFGQGTRLTVV.

This chain connects TRBV19 to TRBJ2-1; the match to TRBD2 covers 12 bases. CDR1 and CDR2 (germline): LNHDA, SQIVND (reference sequence). The CDR3 consists of 18 residues. J was trimmed by 9 bases and V by 7 bases; bases with no gene match: 19. CDR3 coding DNA: TGTGCCAGTAACCCCCTGGCGACTAGCGGGAGCTTCCCCCGTGAGCAGTTCTTC. This gives the protein CASNPLATSGSFPREQFF.

The V gene is TRBV20-1, the J gene TRBJ1-3, with D unresolved. V was cut by 6 bases and J by 0 bases, with 3 bases left in between. The CDR3 runs 11 residues. CDR1 is DFQATT, CDR2 SNEGSKA, per germline (reference sequence). The CDR3 nucleotides are TGCAGTGCCTACTCTGGAAACACCATATATTTT. Its translation: CSAYSGNTIYF.

The chain has TRBV6-6 and TRBJ2-1; D unclear. Germline V gives CDR1 MNHNY, CDR2 SVGAGI (reference sequence). V dropped 4 bases and J dropped 4 bases, with 8 bases sitting between them. CDR3 length: 13 residues. The CDR3 bases are TGTGCCAGCAGTTTCGGCAGATACAATGAGCAGTTCTTC. Translating it yields CASSFGRYNEQFF.

The V call is TRBV3-1, the J call TRBJ1-5; no clear D. From germline, CDR1 is LGHDT and CDR2 YNNKEL (reference sequence). Between the trimmed V and J ends, which lost 0 bases and 5 bases, there was a span of 5 bases. The CDR3 is made up of 13 amino acids. CDR3 nucleotide sequence: TGTGCCAGCAGCCAAGATGCTTATCAGCCCCAGCATTTT. This gives the protein CASSQDAYQPQHF.

This chain connects TRBV29-1 to TRBJ2-1; D may be TRBD1 or TRBD2 (5 bases each). The CDR3 consists of 13 residues. The germline CDR1 and CDR2 sequences are SQVTM and ANQGSEA. Trimming took off 7 bases at V and 6 bases at J, with 16 bases between the two ends. The CDR3 region has the DNA TGCAGCGGCGAGGCAGGGAGTCTCAATGAGCAGTTCTTC. Protein sequence: CSGEAGSLNEQFF.